One TCR beta chain is described in this entry. The sample holds one count of this clonotype. Its cognate antigen has yet to be identified. No much larger clone exists at a distance of one base, and base qualities are not known. A lone read offers only weak evidence. Expansion of CD8+CD57+ cells had been shown by flow cytometry in the patients chosen for sequencing. Every patient had a diagnosis of severe acquired aplastic anemia based on International Study of Aplastic Anemia and Agranulocytosis and Camitta criteria. At the time blood was sampled, none of the patients had received any therapy. In this study, sorted CD4+ and CD8+ T cells from the blood of healthy subjects and of severe aplastic anemia patients had their TCR repertoires deep-sequenced. Patients were enrolled in the USA under clinicaltrials.gov protocols 00001620, 01623167, 00001397, 00071045, 00081523 and 00961064. Ficoll-Paque density gradient centrifugation was used to isolate peripheral blood mononuclear cells. Before DNA extraction, CD4+ and CD8+ T cells were sorted by FACS or by magnetic beads.

These data are taken from a study of CD8+CD57+ T cells in acquired aplastic anemia (dated by TCRdb to 2017 to 2018). The study in broad terms: Extracted DNA from sorted CD4+ and CD8+ cells averaged approximately 3 ug, ranging from about 0.17 to 27.4 ug. CD8+CD57+ expansion was defined as frequency above the mean frequency observed in healthy subjects.

Results and caveats for the whole study, not just this receptor: Between patients and healthy controls, no significant difference in CD8+ Simpson's diversity was found (P=0.060). Roughly 31 CD8+ CDR3 sequences were shared between patients and controls but appeared highly expressed in patients and within their immunodominant clones.

CDR3 length: 12 amino acids, cysteine to phenylalanine. CDR3 DNA is the only sequence kept; it has 36 bases, read in frame from the first base. V gives up 2 bases and J gives up 7 bases, and the segment between their germline ends measures 9 bases. Via the germline V gene, CDR1 is MNHEY and CDR2 SVGEGT. TCR beta VDJ combination and CDR3 sequence profiling used genomic DNA as the template. An Illumina HiSeq 2000 was used for TCR repertoire sequencing. Concerning the study's data processing: Repertoires were assessed using TRBV/TRBJ rearrangement plots, CDR3 size and DJ length profiles, and Simpson's diversity index. The most abundant DNA sequence in the deep sequencing data was taken as the immunodominant clone. CDR3 amino acid sequences were screened for sharing across subjects and were compared with published repertoires and the VDJdb database. Using fastp trimming at Q25 and MiXCR clonotype assembly, TCRdb reanalyzed the public sequencing data and kept in-frame beta chains. Rows with one shared CDR3 protein collapse into an entry with the most common genes and DNA. TCRdb, rather than the study authors, made the V and J calls. Within this sample are around 150,000 distinct CDR3 sequences, with about two thirds of them counted one time only. Clones ranked in the top ten supply around 45% of the sample.

The sample comprised sorted CD4+, CD8+, or CD8+CD57+ T cells (not recorded which) from PBMCs. This sequence was found in a human donor with aplastic anemia. The sequence is built from TRBV6-2 or TRBV6-3 and TRBJ2-7; there is no confident call for the D gene. The bases are TGTGCCAGCAGTTACGCCATGGGGGAGCAGTACTTC. Its amino acids are CASSYAMGEQYF.